These T cell receptor beta chains were read from a single sample in a study of cytomegalovirus exposure and HLA in healthy donors. Sequencing used immunoSEQ multiplex PCR; TCRdb keeps in-frame clones, though not all of them. The table shows about 190,000 clones, with 75% to 90% occurring only once. Sequencing was done on a sample of PBMCs. These receptors all come from a man aged 40-49 years in good health and CMV-seropositive. Both conserved end residues are part of each CDR3. The D gene is left open where the match is weak. Where a row states a size, it is once, few, many or the class of an expanded clone; other rows omit it.

d_call	v_call	clone_size	j_call	cdr3_nt	cdr3_aa
TRBD1	TRBV30	.	TRBJ1-2	TGTGCCTGGAGTGTACGTCCCCAGGGGGGAAATGGCTACACCTTC	CAWSVRPQGGNGYTF
.	TRBV4-2	.	TRBJ2-7	TGTGCCAGCAGCCCTGAACCCAAGACCAGACTAGGCGAGCAGTACTTC	CASSPEPKTRLGEQYF
TRBD1	TRBV28	.	TRBJ1-1	TGTGCCAGCAGCCCCGCAGGGGGCTTTGGCACTGAAGCTTTCTTT	CASSPAGGFGTEAFF
TRBD2	TRBV5-4	.	TRBJ2-7	TGTGCCACCAGGAAGCGGGGGGGCGTTTACGAGCAGTACTTC	CATRKRGGVYEQYF
TRBD2	TRBV7-9	.	TRBJ2-3	TGTGCCAGCAGCTTAGTACGGGGGGGAGCAGATACGCAGTATTTT	CASSLVRGGADTQYF
TRBD1	TRBV5-6	.	TRBJ2-2	TGTGCCAGCAGCCCTAAGTGGACAGGGGTCAGTCGTGGCGGGGAGCTGTTTTTT	CASSPKWTGVSRGGELFF
TRBD1	TRBV10-3	.	TRBJ1-1	TGTGCCATCAGTGAGTCAGGGGTGGGGGACAGAGACGCTGAAGCTTTCTTT	CAISESGVGDRDAEAFF
TRBD1	TRBV19	once	TRBJ2-2	TGTGCCAGTAGTATGGGGGACAGGGGGCGCTTTTTATCCGGGGAGCTGTTTTTT	CASSMGDRGRFLSGELFF
.	TRBV25-1	once	TRBJ2-5	TGTGCCAGCAGTGAATATTTGACTAAAGAGACCCAGTACTTC	CASSEYLTKETQYF
TRBD2	TRBV5-4	.	TRBJ2-3	TGTGCCAGCAGCTCTGATCTAGCGGGGGGGCCGGATACGCAGTATTTT	CASSSDLAGGPDTQYF
TRBD1	TRBV7-2	.	TRBJ1-4	TGTGCCAGCAGCTTACGTACGGGACAGGGGGCGCTGGGTGAAAAACTGTTTTTT	CASSLRTGQGALGEKLFF
TRBD1	TRBV18	.	TRBJ2-7	TGTGCCAGCTCACCATTTAGTGGACAGGGATTGAACGAGCAGTACTTC	CASSPFSGQGLNEQYF
.	TRBV10-1	.	TRBJ1-1	TGCGCCAGCAGTGACCAGGTCGGGAGCACTGAAGCTTTCTTT	CASSDQVGSTEAFF
TRBD1	TRBV6-5	.	TRBJ1-2	TGTGCCAGCAGTTATCCGGACAGGGTTGGTGGCTACACCTTC	CASSYPDRVGGYTF
TRBD1	TRBV29-1	.	TRBJ2-7	TGCAGCGTCTCGGGACAGGGACGCGAGCAGTACTTC	CSVSGQGREQYF
TRBD1	TRBV10-2	.	TRBJ2-5	TGCGCCAGCAGGCAGGGGGCGGAGACCCAGTACTTC	CASRQGAETQYF
.	TRBV7-7	.	TRBJ2-3	TGTGCTAGCAGCCCAGGGAGCACAGATACGCAGTATTTT	CASSPGSTDTQYF
TRBD1	TRBV29-1	once	TRBJ1-1	TGCAGCGGCTTGGGACAGCCAATGAACACTGAAGCTTTCTTT	CSGLGQPMNTEAFF
TRBD2	TRBV5-4	.	TRBJ2-5	TGTGCCAGCAGCTACCGGACTAGCGGGGCCGAGACCCAGTACTTC	CASSYRTSGAETQYF
TRBD2	TRBV2	.	TRBJ2-3	TGTGCCAGCAGTTGGGAGCAAGCGGGGCTTACAGATACGCAGTATTTT	CASSWEQAGLTDTQYF
.	TRBV6-6	.	TRBJ2-7	TGTGCCAGCGGAGGGCAGGGAAAAAGGTCCTACGAGCAGTACTTC	CASGGQGKRSYEQYF
TRBD2	TRBV28	.	TRBJ2-5	TGTGCCACTGGTGGACTAGCCATGGGGGAGACCCAGTACTTC	CATGGLAMGETQYF
.	TRBV15	.	TRBJ1-4	TGTGCCACCAGCCCTAAGGGGCAGCCTAATGAAAAACTGTTTTTT	CATSPKGQPNEKLFF
TRBD1	TRBV10-2	once	TRBJ1-4	TGCGCCAGCAGTGAGCGGACAGGGTTCGGCGAAAAACTGTTTTTT	CASSERTGFGEKLFF
.	TRBV18	.	TRBJ1-6	TGTGCCAGCTCGTCAGGACACGGAGCGCTTAATTCACCCCTCCACTTT	CASSSGHGALNSPLHF
TRBD1	TRBV7-9	.	TRBJ2-7	TGTGCCAGCAGCTCTGGACAGGGATTCTACGAGCAGTACTTC	CASSSGQGFYEQYF
TRBD2	TRBV6-1	few	TRBJ2-2	TGTGCCAGCAGTGAGGCGGGAGAAACGCATACCGGGGAGCTGTTTTTT	CASSEAGETHTGELFF
.	TRBV18	.	TRBJ1-1	TGTGCCAGCTCACCACTGGCCAAGAACACTGAAGCTTTCTTT	CASSPLAKNTEAFF
TRBD2	TRBV19	.	TRBJ2-3	TGTGCCAGTAAGAAGGTTCAGGGTCGGGGGGGAGATACGCAGTATTTT	CASKKVQGRGGDTQYF
TRBD2	TRBV11-2	.	TRBJ2-2	TGTGCCAGCGGCCAAAGCGGGGGGGCCCCCGGGGAGCTGTTTTTT	CASGQSGGAPGELFF
.	TRBV7-9	.	TRBJ1-2	TGTGCCAGCAGCTTTGGTCAGGGGTTGCGCTATGGCTACACCTTC	CASSFGQGLRYGYTF
.	TRBV9	.	TRBJ2-2	TGTGCCAGCAGCGCGGACACCACCCTGGCGGGGGAGCTGTTTTTT	CASSADTTLAGELFF
.	TRBV21-1	.	TRBJ2-7	TGTGCCAGCAGCAACCGAGACAGGGGGAGATGTTGCGAGCAGTACTTC	CASSNRDRGRCCEQYF
.	TRBV21-1	.	TRBJ1-2	TGTGCCAGCAGCAAAGTTGAGACTATGCGATCGAGGGGCTACACCTTC	CASSKVETMRSRGYTF
.	TRBV7-2	.	TRBJ2-7	TGTGCCAGCAGCTTAGAAGTAGGGGGGGCGTACGAGCAGTACTTC	CASSLEVGGAYEQYF
TRBD1	TRBV5-1	once	TRBJ1-2	TGCGCCAGCAGTCTGGGACAGGTGACTAACTATGGCTACACCTTC	CASSLGQVTNYGYTF
.	TRBV10-3	.	TRBJ2-1	TGTGCCATCAGTGAAGTGGGGGGGCCGGACAATGAGCAGTTCTTC	CAISEVGGPDNEQFF
TRBD1	TRBV30	.	TRBJ1-1	TGTGCCTGGAGTGAGAACAGGGGCGCTGAAGCTTTCTTT	CAWSENRGAEAFF
.	TRBV2	.	TRBJ1-2	TGTGCCAGCAATCCGGACAGACTTAACTATGGCTACACCTTC	CASNPDRLNYGYTF
TRBD2	TRBV27	.	TRBJ2-3	TGTGCCAGCAGCTTTAGCGGGGGTACGCAGTATTTT	CASSFSGGTQYF
.	TRBV19	.	TRBJ2-7	TGTGCCAGTAGTATAGTAGGAGGGACCGAGCAGTACTTC	CASSIVGGTEQYF
TRBD2	TRBV7-3	.	TRBJ2-1	TGTGCCAGCAGCCCCCTGACTAGCGGGGGTCGTGAGCAGTTCTTC	CASSPLTSGGREQFF
.	TRBV27	.	TRBJ1-2	TGTGCCAGCAGTCACCCAAAAGGGAGTGGGTATGGCTACACCTTC	CASSHPKGSGYGYTF